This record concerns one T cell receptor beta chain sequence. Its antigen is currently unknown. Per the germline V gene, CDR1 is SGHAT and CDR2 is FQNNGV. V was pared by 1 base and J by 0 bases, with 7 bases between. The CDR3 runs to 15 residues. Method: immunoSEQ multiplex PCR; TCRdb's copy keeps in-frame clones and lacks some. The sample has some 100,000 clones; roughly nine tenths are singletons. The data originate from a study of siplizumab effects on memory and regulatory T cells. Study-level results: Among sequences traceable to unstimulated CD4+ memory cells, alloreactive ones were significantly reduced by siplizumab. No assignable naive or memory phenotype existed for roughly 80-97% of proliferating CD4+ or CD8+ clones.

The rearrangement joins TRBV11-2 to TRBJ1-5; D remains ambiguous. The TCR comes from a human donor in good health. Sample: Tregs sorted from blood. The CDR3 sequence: CASSLGVDSNQPQHF. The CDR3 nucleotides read TGTGCCAGCAGCTTAGGTGTCGATAGCAATCAGCCCCAGCATTTT.